These 28 T cell receptor beta chains originate from one sample sequenced in a study of T cell repertoires in cytomegalovirus infection. Their recognized antigens are unknown. TCRdb re-derived calls from the reads in MiXCR, one entry per CDR3 protein. Of around 900,000 distinct CDR3 sequences in the sample, about a third were seen once. This specimen consisted of cultured CD8+ T cells from PBMCs, obtained from culture after CMV antigen stimulation. These receptors came from a human donor in good health (CMV status not recorded). Some clones in this sample may be carry-over from other donors' samples.

This chain joins TRBV5-6 and TRBJ2-3; 8 nucleotides match TRBD1. The CDR3 runs to 17 residues. Germline loops: CDR1 SGHDT, CDR2 YYEEEE. The V and J ends lost 2 bases and 4 bases, in that order; junction bases with no gene match: 12. CDR3 amino acids: CASSFDLDREESDTQYF. The CDR3 nucleotides read TGTGCCAGCAGCTTCGACCTGGACAGGGAAGAATCAGATACGCAGTATTTT.

This clonotype was recorded a few times. The V and J genes are TRBV7-2 and TRBJ2-1, with TRBD1 identical over 7 bases. CDR3 length equals 15 residues. Trimming at V came to 1 base and at J to 4 bases, leaving 4 bases not matched to a gene. CDR1 and CDR2 (germline): SGHTA, FQGNSA. CDR3 amino acids: CASSLEGAQYNEQFF. The CDR3 region has the DNA TGTGCCAGCAGCTTAGAGGGGGCTCAGTACAATGAGCAGTTCTTC.

This clonotype was detected only a few times. The gene calls are TRBV12-3 or TRBV12-4 and TRBJ2-7; D is ambiguous. This CDR3 region has 13 residues. Trimming stripped 8 bases from V and 5 bases from J, with 16 bases between. CDR3: CASGQLVVDEQYF. Here the CDR3 DNA reads TGTGCCAGCGGCCAACTGGTGGTCGACGAGCAGTACTTC.

There are a few counts of this clonotype. The rearrangement uses TRBV4-1 and TRBJ1-1, with unresolved D. The CDR3 is 14 residues long. Germline CDR1 is MGHRA and CDR2 is YSYEKL. Between the trimmed V and J ends, which lost 0 bases and 5 bases, there was a span of 10 bases. The CDR3 region has the DNA TGCGCCAGCAGCCAAGATCTCAGTCAGACTGAAGCTTTCTTT. It encodes CASSQDLSQTEAFF.

The CDR3 bases are TGCGCCAGCAGTGGTTCCAGCCAGTACTTC. This translates into CASSGSSQYF. The genes are TRBV10-2 and TRBJ2-7; D is ambiguous. This CDR3 has 10 residues. Germline CDR1 WSHSY, CDR2 SAAADI. The germline V and J ends were trimmed by 4 bases and 10 bases, with 8 bases remaining between them.

This clonotype has more than one count but fewer than ten. The genes are TRBV28 and TRBJ2-7; D ambiguous. CDR3 length equals 13 residues. V was shortened by 3 bases and J by 4 bases, with 10 bases between the two germline ends. Germline CDR1 MDHEN, CDR2 SYDVKM. The DNA of the CDR3 is TGTGCCAGCAGTTTTGACGTACAGTACGAGCAGTACGTC. Translating gives CASSFDVQYEQYV.

The chain recombines TRBV25-1 with TRBJ2-1, with D possibly TRBD2 on 5 matching bases. Trimming stripped 8 bases from V and 9 bases from J, with 14 bases between. The germline V gene has CDR1 MGHDK and CDR2 SYGVNS. The CDR3 contains 12 residues. The CDR3 DNA is TGTGCCAGCGGGTGGCCCCGGGGTGAGCAGTTCTTC. This encodes CASGWPRGEQFF. The full variable domain, in which reference TRBV25-1 and TRBJ2-1 provide the parts outside the CDR3, is EADIYQTPRYLVIGTGKKITLECSQTMGHDKMYWYQQDPGMELHLIHYSYGVNSTEKGDLSSESTVSRIRTEHFPLTLESARPSHTSQYLCASGWPRGEQFFGPGTRLTVL.

The chain combines TRBV9 with TRBJ2-6, with no clear D. There are 15 residues in the CDR3. Germline V lookup: CDR1 SGDLS, CDR2 YYNGEE. V was shortened by 0 bases and J by 4 bases, with 8 bases between the two germline ends. The CDR3 loop reads CASSVEGPGANVLTF. DNA for the CDR3: TGTGCCAGCAGCGTAGAAGGGCCCGGGGCCAACGTCCTGACTTTC.

This clonotype has more than one count but fewer than ten. The rearrangement uses TRBV7-6 and TRBJ2-5; D is uncertain. Germline lookup yields CDR1 SGHVS and CDR2 FNYEAQ. CDR3 size: 14 residues. Trimming stripped 0 bases from V and 5 bases from J, with 10 bases between. The DNA of the CDR3 is TGTGCCAGCAGCTTAGCAGTAGGGCGGGAGACCCAGTACTTC. The encoded protein is CASSLAVGRETQYF.

CDR3 in amino acids: CASSDYEAFEGSETNEKLFF. DNA for the CDR3: TGTGCCAGCAGTGACTACGAGGCTTTTGAGGGGAGCGAAACTAATGAAAAACTGTTTTTT. This chain connects TRBV25-1 to TRBJ1-4; D possibly corresponds to TRBD1 (5 bases). This CDR3 region has 20 residues. CDR1 MGHDK and CDR2 SYGVNS come from the germline V gene. V lost 3 bases and J 1 base, leaving 24 bases between the germline ends.

This chain uses TRBV7-2 with TRBJ1-4; TRBD1 matches 8 bases. Looked up from germline, CDR1 is SGHTA and CDR2 is FQGNSA. The V gene end was trimmed by 5 bases and the J gene end by 6 bases; junction bases not matched to a gene: 8. The length of the CDR3 is 15 residues. CDR3: CASSLRQGKYEKLFF. Here the CDR3 DNA reads TGTGCCAGCAGCCTTAGACAGGGGAAATATGAAAAACTGTTTTTT.

Turning to this clonotype: An end of the junction does not agree with germline; a read error may underlie this. This chain connects TRBV20-1 to TRBJ2-3, with 10 positions matching TRBD2. This CDR3 region has 16 residues. Germline CDR1 and CDR2: DFQATT and SNEGSKA (reference sequence). The CDR3 sequence is CSARDTSGESTDTKYF. The CDR3 coding sequence is TGCAGTGCTAGAGATACTAGCGGGGAAAGCACAGATACGAAGTATTTT.

There are many counts of this clonotype. This CDR3 reads CASSLEVDPSTDTQYF. The DNA of the CDR3 is TGTGCCAGCAGCTTAGAGGTAGACCCTAGCACAGATACGCAGTATTTT. V gene TRBV7-2 combines with J gene TRBJ2-3; D remains ambiguous. This CDR3 contains 16 residues. CDR1 and CDR2 (germline): SGHTA, FQGNSA. Trimming left V 1 base short and J 0 bases short, with 11 bases between.

The V call is TRBV7-9, the J call TRBJ2-7, with D unclear. Deletions cut 3 bases from V and 5 bases from J, with 8 bases between. There are 12 residues in the CDR3. Germline-derived CDR1 and CDR2 are SEHNR and FQNEAQ (reference sequence). The CDR3 DNA reads as TGTGCCAGCAGCTTCTTAGAGGACGAGCAGTACTTC. It yields the protein CASSFLEDEQYF.

The V call is TRBV4-3, the J call TRBJ1-1, with TRBD1 identical over 12 bases. Germline-derived CDR1 and CDR2 are LGHNA and YSLEER. The CDR3 has 19 residues. Germline trimming cut 0 bases from V and 1 base from J; bases unmatched to any gene: 9. The CDR3 DNA reads as TGCGCCAGCAGCCAAGATTTGACCGGGACAGGGGGCGCGAACACTGAAGCTTTCTTT. Its translation: CASSQDLTGTGGANTEAFF.

Regarding this clonotype: One base away lies a much larger clone, so this may be a sequencing read error. The chain uses TRBV4-2 and TRBJ1-4; the D gene is possibly TRBD1 (6 bases). The V end was cut by 7 bases, the J end by 5 bases, with 23 bases between. Germline V lookup: CDR1 LGHNA, CDR2 YNFKEQ. The CDR3 spans 17 residues. The CDR3 DNA follows: TGTGCCAGCACCCACGACGGTCAGACAGGCCAAAATGAAAAACTGTTTTTT. Its protein product is CASTHDGQTGQNEKLFF.

The CDR3 region has the DNA TGTGCCAGCAGCGTAGCTATGGGTTCTGGGGCCAACGTCCTGACTTTC. This codes for CASSVAMGSGANVLTF. V gene TRBV9 combines with J gene TRBJ2-6; D is unresolved. Between the trimmed V and J ends, which lost 0 bases and 1 base, there was a span of 8 bases. Germline loops: CDR1 SGDLS, CDR2 YYNGEE. This CDR3 spans 16 amino acids.

The chain couples TRBV4-1 to TRBJ2-1; 13 bases fit TRBD2. Germline loops: CDR1 MGHRA, CDR2 YSYEKL. The ends lost 3 bases at V and 9 bases at J; junction bases unmatched: 11. The CDR3 has 17 amino acids. For the CDR3, the DNA is TGCGCCAGCAGCCACCAACTAGCGGGGGGGCCCACTGGTGAGCAGTTCTTC. It translates to CASSHQLAGGPTGEQFF.

The rearrangement joins TRBV28 to TRBJ1-5; D remains ambiguous. Trimming removed 5 bases from V and 1 base from J, with 15 bases in between. The germline V gene has CDR1 MDHEN and CDR2 SYDVKM. This CDR3 comprises 16 residues. The CDR3 protein is CASSPDPGRSNQPQHF. Here the CDR3 DNA reads TGTGCCAGCAGTCCAGACCCCGGCAGGAGCAATCAGCCCCAGCATTTT. The full variable domain, in which reference TRBV28 and TRBJ1-5 provide the parts outside the CDR3, is DVKVTQSSRYLVKRTGEKVFLECVQDMDHENMFWYRQDPGLGLRLIYFSYDVKMKEKGDIPEGYSVSREKKERFSLILESASTNQTSMYLCASSPDPGRSNQPQHFGDGTRLSIL.

The chain joins TRBV10-3 to TRBJ2-7, with D perhaps matching TRBD1 (5 bases). V lost 0 bases and J 2 bases, leaving 8 bases between the germline ends. This CDR3 is built from 14 residues. Germline V CDR1 and CDR2: ENHRY, SYGVKD. CDR3 in DNA: TGTGCCATCAGTGAGTCGGCAGGGACCTACGAGCAGTACTTC. Translation: CAISESAGTYEQYF.

This clonotype was picked up a small number of times. The chain couples TRBV3-1 to TRBJ1-6; D is uncertain. The CDR3 contains 17 residues. Germline-derived CDR1 and CDR2 are LGHDT and YNNKEL (reference sequence). The V end lost 0 bases, the J end lost 6 bases, and 15 bases lay between the germline ends. The CDR3 region is CASSQDLVRTSNSPLHF. CDR3 sequence (DNA): TGTGCCAGCAGCCAAGATCTAGTTAGGACCTCTAATTCACCCCTCCACTTT.

This clonotype was picked up a small number of times. The chain employs TRBV6-5 and TRBJ1-2, with D unresolved. The V end was cut by 6 bases, the J end by 4 bases, with 12 bases between. The germline CDR1 and CDR2 sequences are MNHEY and SVGAGI. This CDR3 has 13 amino acids. CDR3 region: CASSFDTSYGYTF. The CDR3 DNA follows: TGTGCCAGCAGCTTTGACACGTCCTATGGCTACACCTTC.

This clonotype was counted a few times. This chain's CDR3 is CAISVGGGLGNEQFF. The CDR3 bases are TGTGCCATCAGTGTCGGAGGGGGTCTGGGCAATGAGCAGTTCTTC. The genes are TRBV10-3 and TRBJ2-1; D may be TRBD1 or TRBD2 (6 bases each). Trimming removed 4 bases at V and 6 bases at J, with 16 bases between. The CDR3 contains 15 residues. Looked up from germline, CDR1 is ENHRY and CDR2 is SYGVKD.

V gene TRBV27 combines with J gene TRBJ2-6; no firm D call. Trimming cost V 3 bases and J 0 bases, with 9 bases left between them. The CDR3 is 16 residues long. The germline V gene has CDR1 MNHEY and CDR2 SMNVEV (reference sequence). CDR3 loop: CASSFRENSGANVLTF. The DNA of the CDR3 is TGTGCCAGCAGTTTTCGAGAAAACTCTGGGGCCAACGTCCTGACTTTC.

On this clonotype: A much larger clone differs by one base, so this may be a read error. The J gene is TRBJ2-5, the V gene TRBV7-9; TRBD2 might be the D (5 bases). The CDR3 has 13 amino acids. Germline lookup yields CDR1 SEHNR and CDR2 FQNEAQ (reference sequence). The CDR3 reads CANSSDLGETQYF. The DNA for the CDR3 is TGTGCCAACAGCTCGGACTTGGGAGAGACCCAGTACTTC.

The chain links TRBV5-6 to TRBJ2-5; 8 bases are a match to TRBD2. Germline-derived CDR1 and CDR2 are SGHDT and YYEEEE. V shed 7 bases, J shed 4 bases, and the junction held 6 bases outside the gene matches. The CDR3 is 13 amino acids. The CDR3: CASCSGGGETQYF. CDR3 sequence (DNA): TGTGCCAGCTGTTCGGGAGGGGGAGAGACCCAGTACTTC.

This clonotype was observed at least ten times. V gene TRBV7-6 combines with J gene TRBJ1-1; perhaps TRBD1 as D (6 bases). The length of the CDR3 is 17 residues. Trimming stripped 2 bases from V and 0 bases from J, with 16 bases between. Looked up from germline, CDR1 is SGHVS and CDR2 is FNYEAQ. For the CDR3, the DNA is TGTGCCAGCAGCTTAACCCAGGCAGGGGCTATGAACACTGAAGCTTTCTTT. Its protein product is CASSLTQAGAMNTEAFF.

This clonotype was detected ten times or more. The chain couples TRBV7-9 to TRBJ1-1, with 7 bases fitting TRBD1. Germline V CDR1 and CDR2: SEHNR, FQNEAQ (reference sequence). The ends lost 5 bases at V and 7 bases at J; junction bases unmatched: 10. CDR3 size: 14 residues. The CDR3 DNA follows: TGTGCCAGCAGCATAGTCGGGACAGAGATTGAAGCTTTCTTT. Translating gives CASSIVGTEIEAFF.